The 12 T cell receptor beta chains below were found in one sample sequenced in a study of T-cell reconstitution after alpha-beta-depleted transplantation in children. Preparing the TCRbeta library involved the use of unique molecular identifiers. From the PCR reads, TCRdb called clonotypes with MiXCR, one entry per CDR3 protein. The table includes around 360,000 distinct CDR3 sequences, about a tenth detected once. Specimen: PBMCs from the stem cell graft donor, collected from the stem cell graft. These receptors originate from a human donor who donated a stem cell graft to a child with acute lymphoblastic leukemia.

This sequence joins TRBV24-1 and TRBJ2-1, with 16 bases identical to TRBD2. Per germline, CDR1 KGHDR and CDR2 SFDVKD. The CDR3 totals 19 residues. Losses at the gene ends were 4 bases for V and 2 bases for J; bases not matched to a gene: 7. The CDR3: CATSDAGTSGRATYNEQFF. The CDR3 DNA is TGTGCCACCAGTGACGCCGGGACTAGCGGGAGGGCCACCTACAATGAGCAGTTCTTC.

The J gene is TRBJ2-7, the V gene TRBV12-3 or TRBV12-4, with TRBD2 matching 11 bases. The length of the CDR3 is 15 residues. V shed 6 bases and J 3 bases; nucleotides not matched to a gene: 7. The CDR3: CASSDSGRVYYEQYF. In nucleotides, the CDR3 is TGTGCCAGCAGCGATAGCGGGAGGGTGTACTACGAGCAGTACTTC.

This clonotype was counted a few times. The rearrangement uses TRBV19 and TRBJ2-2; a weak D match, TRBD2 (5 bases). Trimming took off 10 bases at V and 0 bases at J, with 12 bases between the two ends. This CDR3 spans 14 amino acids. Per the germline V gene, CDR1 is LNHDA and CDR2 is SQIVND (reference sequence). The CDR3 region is CATRDGANTGELFF. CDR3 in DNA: TGTGCCACCCGAGACGGGGCGAACACCGGGGAGCTGTTTTTT.

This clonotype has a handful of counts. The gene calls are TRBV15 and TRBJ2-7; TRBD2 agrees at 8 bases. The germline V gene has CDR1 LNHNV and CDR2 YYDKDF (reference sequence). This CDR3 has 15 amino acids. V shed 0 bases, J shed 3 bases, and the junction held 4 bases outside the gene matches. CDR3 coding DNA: TGTGCCACCAGCAGAGAAGGCGGGGGGCACTACGAGCAGTACTTC. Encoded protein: CATSREGGGHYEQYF.

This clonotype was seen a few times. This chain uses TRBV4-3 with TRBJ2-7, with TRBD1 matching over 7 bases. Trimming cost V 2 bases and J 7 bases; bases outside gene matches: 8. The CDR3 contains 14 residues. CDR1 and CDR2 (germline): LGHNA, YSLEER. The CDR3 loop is CASSQQGEWREQYF. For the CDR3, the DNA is TGCGCCAGCAGCCAACAGGGGGAATGGCGAGAGCAGTACTTC.

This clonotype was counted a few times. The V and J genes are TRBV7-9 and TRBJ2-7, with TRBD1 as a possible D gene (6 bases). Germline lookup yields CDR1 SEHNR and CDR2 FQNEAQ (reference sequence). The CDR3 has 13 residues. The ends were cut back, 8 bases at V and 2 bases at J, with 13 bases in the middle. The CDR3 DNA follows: TGTGCCAGCTGCCCACAGGGAACCTACGAGCAGTACTTC. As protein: CASCPQGTYEQYF.

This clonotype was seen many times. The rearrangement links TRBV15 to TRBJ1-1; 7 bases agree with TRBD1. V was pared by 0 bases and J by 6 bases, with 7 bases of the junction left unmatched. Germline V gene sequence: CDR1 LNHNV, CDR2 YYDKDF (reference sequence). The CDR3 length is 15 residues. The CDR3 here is CATSRETGSLAEAFF. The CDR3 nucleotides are TGTGCCACCAGCAGAGAGACAGGGAGTTTGGCTGAAGCTTTCTTT.

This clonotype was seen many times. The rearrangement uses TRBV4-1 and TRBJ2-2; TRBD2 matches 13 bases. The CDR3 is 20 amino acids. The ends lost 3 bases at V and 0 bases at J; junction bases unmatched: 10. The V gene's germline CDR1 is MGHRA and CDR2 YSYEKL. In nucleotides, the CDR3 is TGCGCCAGCAGCCAGGAGGGGGGACTAGCGGGACTGACGAACACCGGGGAGCTGTTTTTT. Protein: CASSQEGGLAGLTNTGELFF.

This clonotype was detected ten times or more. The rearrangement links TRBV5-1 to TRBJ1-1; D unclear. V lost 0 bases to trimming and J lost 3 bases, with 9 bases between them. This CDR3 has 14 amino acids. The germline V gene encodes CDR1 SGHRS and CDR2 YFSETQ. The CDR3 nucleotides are TGCGCCAGCAGCTTGGGGGCGCGGGACACTGAAGCTTTCTTT. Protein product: CASSLGARDTEAFF.

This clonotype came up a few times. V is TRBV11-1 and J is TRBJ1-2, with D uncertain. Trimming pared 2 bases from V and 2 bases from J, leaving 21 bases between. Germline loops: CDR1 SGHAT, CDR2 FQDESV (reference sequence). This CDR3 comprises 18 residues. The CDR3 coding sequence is TGTGCCAGCAGCTTACTCAGCGGACGGAAGGCTTTCAACTATGGCTACACCTTC. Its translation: CASSLLSGRKAFNYGYTF.

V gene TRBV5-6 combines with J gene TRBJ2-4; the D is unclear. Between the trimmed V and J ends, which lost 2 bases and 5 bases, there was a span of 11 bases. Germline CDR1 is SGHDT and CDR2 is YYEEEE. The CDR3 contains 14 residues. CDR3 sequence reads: CASSLRVPQNIQYF. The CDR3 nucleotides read TGTGCCAGCAGCTTAAGGGTCCCTCAAAACATTCAGTACTTC.

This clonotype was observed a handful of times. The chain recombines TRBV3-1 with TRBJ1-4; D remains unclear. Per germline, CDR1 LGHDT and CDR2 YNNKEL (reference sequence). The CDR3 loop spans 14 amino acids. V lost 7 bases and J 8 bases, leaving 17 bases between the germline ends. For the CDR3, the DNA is TGTGCCAGCACCCACAGTGGACCGAGGGAAAAACTGTTTTTT. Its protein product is CASTHSGPREKLFF.